The 24 T cell receptor beta chains listed next were all sequenced from one sample in a study of T cells in Graves' hyperthyroidism and ophthalmopathy. Amplification yielded TCR beta CDR3 regions, with RNA transcripts as the source. In the first-round RT-PCR of the TCR CDR3, the HTBI primer set was used. TCRdb reanalysed the multiplex PCR reads using MiXCR and keeps one entry per CDR3 protein. Of 620,000 or so distinct CDR3 sequences in the sample, roughly 15% were seen once. Sequencing was done on a sample of blood. These receptors all come from a woman aged 45-59 years with Graves' ophthalmopathy.

At least ten counts were recorded for this clonotype. The chain has TRBV2 and TRBJ2-3; 8 positions match TRBD2. J gave up 3 bases and V 6 bases, and 11 bases lay outside the gene matches. Germline assignment: CDR1 SNHLY and CDR2 FYNNEI. The CDR3 spans 16 residues. CDR3 protein: CASRGDGTSLTDTQYF. The CDR3 region has the DNA TGTGCCAGCAGGGGGGACGGGACTAGTTTGACAGATACGCAGTATTTT.

This clonotype was found many times. This chain connects TRBV20-1 to TRBJ2-1; D call uncertain. In germline, CDR1 is DFQATT, CDR2 SNEGSKA (reference sequence). V lost 2 bases to trimming and J lost 4 bases, with 15 bases between them. This CDR3 is built from 15 residues. DNA of the CDR3: TGCAGTGCTAGAATACCAGACGGCGCATACAATGAGCAGTTCTTC. Translation gives CSARIPDGAYNEQFF.

This sequence joins TRBV6-5 and TRBJ2-1, with 11 nucleotides matching TRBD1. V trimming: 2 bases; J trimming: 4 bases; junction bases outside the gene matches: 7. CDR1 and CDR2 from the germline V gene are MNHEY and SVGAGI. This CDR3 spans 17 amino acids. The CDR3 loop is CASSYIWTGGLYNEQFF. The CDR3, as DNA: TGTGCCAGCAGTTACATTTGGACAGGGGGCTTGTACAATGAGCAGTTCTTC.

The V call is TRBV6-1, the J call TRBJ1-2; 8 bases align to TRBD1. CDR1 is MNHNS, CDR2 SASEGT, per germline. This CDR3 region has 13 residues. J lost 4 bases, V lost 7 bases, and 5 bases had no gene match. The CDR3, as DNA: TGTGCCAGCAAGACCGGACAGGGCTATGGCTACACCTTC. Translated, it gives CASKTGQGYGYTF.

This clonotype has a count of ten or more. The gene calls are TRBV30 and TRBJ2-1; 7 bases agree with TRBD2. The CDR3 sequence is 12 residues long. The ends lost 3 bases at V and 15 bases at J; junction bases unmatched: 11. The V gene's germline CDR1 is GTSNPN and CDR2 SVGIG (reference sequence). The CDR3 protein is CAWREWDGRWFF. The CDR3 DNA follows: TGTGCCTGGAGAGAATGGGACGGGAGGTGGTTCTTC.

This clonotype turned up a few times. The chain joins TRBV6-2 or TRBV6-3 to TRBJ1-2, with 7 bases matching TRBD1. Germline CDR1 MNHEY, CDR2 SVGEGT. Unmatched junction bases numbered 11, after V lost 0 bases and J lost 7 bases. The CDR3 extends over 16 amino acids. The CDR3 sequence is CASSYSFQGEVGGYTF. The DNA of the CDR3 is TGTGCCAGCAGTTACTCCTTCCAGGGGGAAGTTGGTGGCTACACCTTC.

This clonotype has ten or more counts. This rearrangement joins TRBV27 to TRBJ1-1, with a weak D call TRBD1 (5 bases). Looked up from germline, CDR1 is MNHEY and CDR2 is SMNVEV (reference sequence). V was trimmed by 5 bases and J by 1 base, leaving 17 bases between them. CDR3 length: 16 residues. DNA for the CDR3: TGTGCCAGCAGTAAAGGCCTGGGACGGAAGAACACTGAAGCTTTCTTT. As protein: CASSKGLGRKNTEAFF.

This clonotype occurred many times. V and J are TRBV7-2 and TRBJ2-7; D possibly corresponds to TRBD2 (6 bases). The germline V gene has CDR1 SGHTA and CDR2 FQGNSA. The CDR3 spans 17 residues. The V and J ends lost 2 bases and 5 bases respectively, with 22 bases between them. CDR3 nucleotides: TGTGCCAGCAGCTTAAGATTTTCTGCGGGAATACGTGACGAGCAGTACTTC. It encodes CASSLRFSAGIRDEQYF.

The rearrangement uses TRBV6-1 and TRBJ1-4; 9 bases are a match to TRBD1. The CDR3 runs 18 residues. CDR1 is MNHNS, CDR2 SASEGT, per germline. After removal of 7 bases from V and 4 bases from J, the junction contained 16 bases not matched to a gene. In DNA, the CDR3 is TGTGCCAGCATACTAACGAGGGGGACAGGGACTCATAATGAAAAACTGTTTTTT. Its translation is CASILTRGTGTHNEKLFF.

Remarks on this clonotype: The conserved closing phenylalanine or tryptophan is absent in this CDR3, likely reflecting a read error. V usage is TRBV28 and J usage is TRBJ1-2; the D is unclear. The germline V gene has CDR1 MDHEN and CDR2 SYDVKM. This CDR3 contains 11 residues. V was shortened by 3 bases and J by 8 bases, with 7 bases between the two germline ends. CDR3 residues: CASSLGFGYTL. The DNA for the CDR3 is TGTGCCAGCAGTTTGGGTTTCGGCTACACCCTC.

This clonotype was observed many times. The rearrangement uses TRBV7-2 and TRBJ2-5; tentatively, D is TRBD2 (5 bases). With 3 bases removed from V and 4 bases from J, the gap between germline ends came to 12 bases. The CDR3 totals 14 residues. The germline V gene encodes CDR1 SGHTA and CDR2 FQGNSA. The DNA of the CDR3 is TGTGCCAGCAGCTTCTTCCGGGAAGGAGAGACCCAGTACTTC. Protein: CASSFFREGETQYF.

This clonotype was observed a few times. The chain combines TRBV24-1 with TRBJ2-3; possible D gene TRBD2, 6 bases. The V and J ends lost 9 bases and 0 bases respectively, with 9 bases between them. This CDR3 is built from 13 residues. Germline values: CDR1 KGHDR, CDR2 SFDVKD. CDR3 sequence (DNA): TGTGCCACCGGAGGGACTAGCACAGATACGCAGTATTTT. This codes for CATGGTSTDTQYF.

This clonotype appeared many times. CDR3 residues: CASRKAGGGDTGELFF. For the CDR3, the DNA is TGTGCCAGCAGAAAAGCGGGAGGAGGAGACACCGGGGAGCTGTTTTTT. This chain connects TRBV3-1 to TRBJ2-2; 9 positions agree with TRBD2. The CDR3 extends over 16 amino acids. Germline lookup yields CDR1 LGHDT and CDR2 YNNKEL (reference sequence). J was trimmed by 3 bases and V by 6 bases; bases with no gene match: 8.

This clonotype was observed many times. The chain uses TRBV28 and TRBJ2-7, with no clear D. In germline, CDR1 is MDHEN, CDR2 SYDVKM. The CDR3 length is 10 residues. V lost 8 bases and J 5 bases, leaving 7 bases between the germline ends. CDR3 region: CASVGDEQYF. As DNA, the CDR3 is TGTGCCAGCGTTGGGGACGAGCAGTACTTC.

J is TRBJ2-6 and V is TRBV4-3, with a tentative D call TRBD1 (5 bases). The CDR3 is 18 amino acids. Deletions cut 1 base from V and 0 bases from J, with 13 bases between. Germline V gives CDR1 LGHNA, CDR2 YSLEER. The chain's CDR3 is CASSQGQILNSGANVLTF. The CDR3 region has the DNA TGCGCCAGCAGCCAAGGACAGATACTTAACTCTGGGGCCAACGTCCTGACTTTC.

This clonotype came up many times. V gene TRBV7-8 combines with J gene TRBJ1-1; D is possibly TRBD1 (5 bases). CDR1 is SGHVS and CDR2 is FQNEAQ in the germline V gene. Trimming left V 4 bases short and J 1 base short, with 13 bases between. CDR3 length equals 15 residues. CDR3 sequence (DNA): TGTGCCAGCAGCTACAAACGGGGGGGGAACACTGAAGCTTTCTTT. It yields the protein CASSYKRGGNTEAFF. Supplemented by reference TRBV7-8 and TRBJ1-1, the full variable domain reads GAGVSQSPRYKVAKRGQDVALRCDPISGHVSLFWYQQALGQGPEFLTYFQNEAQLDKSGLPSDRFFAERPEGSVSTLKIQRTQQEDSAVYLCASSYKRGGNTEAFFGQGTRLTVV.

This clonotype has ten or more counts. V gene TRBV27 combines with J gene TRBJ2-5, with 7 bases lining up with TRBD2. This CDR3 contains 14 residues. Germline-derived CDR1 and CDR2 are MNHEY and SMNVEV (reference sequence). Unmatched junction bases numbered 8, after V lost 6 bases and J lost 4 bases. The CDR3 DNA is TGTGCCAGCAGCCGGAGCGGGAACTTAGAGACCCAGTACTTC. Its translation: CASSRSGNLETQYF.

As concerns this clonotype: At one end the junction does not follow the germline gene, possibly because of a read error. The chain is built from TRBV28 and TRBJ2-7, with 10 bases identical to TRBD1. The length of the CDR3 is 18 residues. Per germline, CDR1 MDHEN and CDR2 SYDVKM. Here the CDR3 reads CVSSLQWRGTGVTYEQYF. CDR3 in DNA: TGTGTCAGCAGTCTTCAATGGCGGGGGACAGGGGTTACCTACGAGCAGTACTTC.

This clonotype was counted between two and nine times. V and J are TRBV4-2 and TRBJ1-2; D is unresolved. The CDR3 length is 11 residues. Germline values: CDR1 LGHNA, CDR2 YNFKEQ. With 0 bases removed from V and 8 bases from J, the gap between germline ends came to 4 bases. CDR3 amino acids: CASSQDWGYTF. In DNA, the CDR3 is TGTGCCAGCAGCCAAGATTGGGGCTACACCTTC.

This clonotype was found many times. The genes are TRBV2 and TRBJ2-3; possibly TRBD1 for D (5 bases). The CDR3 is 14 amino acids. With 6 bases removed from V and 3 bases from J, the gap between germline ends came to 13 bases. Germline CDR1 and CDR2: SNHLY and FYNNEI. DNA for the CDR3: TGTGCCAGCAGCCGGATGGGGCGAACAGATACGCAGTATTTT. As protein: CASSRMGRTDTQYF.

This clonotype occurred many times. The J gene is TRBJ2-7, the V gene TRBV7-2; 10 bases are shared with TRBD2. V gave up 4 bases and J gave up 0 bases; unmatched junction bases: 6. Germline values: CDR1 SGHTA, CDR2 FQGNSA. The length of the CDR3 is 16 residues. This chain's CDR3 is CASSSPGLAVSYEQYF. CDR3 coding DNA: TGTGCCAGCAGCTCCCCCGGACTAGCGGTCTCCTACGAGCAGTACTTC.

J is TRBJ2-7 and V is TRBV20-1; the match to TRBD2 covers 8 bases. Unmatched junction bases numbered 11, after V lost 6 bases and J lost 4 bases. Germline V CDR1 and CDR2: DFQATT, SNEGSKA (reference sequence). The CDR3 extends over 14 amino acids. For the CDR3, the DNA is TGCAGTGCCAAACACGGGGGGGCCAGTTACGAGCAGTACTTC. This translates into CSAKHGGASYEQYF.

This clonotype appeared many times. The chain employs TRBV24-1 and TRBJ2-5; 9 bases fit TRBD1. The CDR3 totals 15 residues. V gave up 7 bases and J gave up 5 bases; unmatched junction bases: 10. CDR1 KGHDR and CDR2 SFDVKD come from the germline V gene. In DNA form, the CDR3 reads TGTGCCACCAGCCCCTCCGGGACAGGGCGTGAGACCCAGTACTTC. Its protein is CATSPSGTGRETQYF.

This clonotype was seen at least ten times. The chain carries TRBV7-2 and TRBJ2-1; no definite D call. CDR1 and CDR2 (germline): SGHTA, FQGNSA. The V and J ends lost 4 bases and 5 bases respectively, with 6 bases between them. There are 12 residues in the CDR3. The CDR3 DNA reads as TGTGCCAGCAGCTACCATAACAATGAGCAGTTCTTC. Its translation: CASSYHNNEQFF. Supplemented by reference TRBV7-2 and TRBJ2-1, the full variable domain reads GAGVSQSPSNKVTEKGKDVELRCDPISGHTALYWYRQSLGQGLEFLIYFQGNSAPDKSGLPSDRFSAERTGGSVSTLTIQRTQQEDSAVYLCASSYHNNEQFFGPGTRLTVL.